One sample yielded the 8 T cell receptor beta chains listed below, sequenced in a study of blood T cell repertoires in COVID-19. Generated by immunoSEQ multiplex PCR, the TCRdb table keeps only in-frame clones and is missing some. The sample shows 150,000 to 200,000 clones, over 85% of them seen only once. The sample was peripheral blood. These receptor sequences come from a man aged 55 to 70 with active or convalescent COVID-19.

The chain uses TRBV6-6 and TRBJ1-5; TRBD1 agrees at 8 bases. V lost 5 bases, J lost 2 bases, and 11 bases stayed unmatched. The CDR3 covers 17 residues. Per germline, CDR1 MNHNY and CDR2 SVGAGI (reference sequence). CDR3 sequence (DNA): TGTGCCAGCAGTCCTCGACTCGGGACAGGTCGCAATCAGCCCCAGCATTTT. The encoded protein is CASSPRLGTGRNQPQHF.

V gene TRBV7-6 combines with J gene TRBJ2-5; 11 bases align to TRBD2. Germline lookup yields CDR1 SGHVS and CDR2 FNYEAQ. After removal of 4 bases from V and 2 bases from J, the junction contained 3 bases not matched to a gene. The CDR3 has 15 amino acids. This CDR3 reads CASSSTSGTQETQYF. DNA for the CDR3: TGTGCCAGCAGCTCGACTAGCGGGACACAAGAGACCCAGTACTTC.

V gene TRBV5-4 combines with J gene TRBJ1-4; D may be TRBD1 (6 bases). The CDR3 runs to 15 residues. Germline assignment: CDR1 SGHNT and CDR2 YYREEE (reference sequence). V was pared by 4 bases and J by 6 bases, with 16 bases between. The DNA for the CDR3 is TGTGCCAGCAGCCCGGATGGGCAGGGGCATGAAAAACTGTTTTTT. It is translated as CASSPDGQGHEKLFF.

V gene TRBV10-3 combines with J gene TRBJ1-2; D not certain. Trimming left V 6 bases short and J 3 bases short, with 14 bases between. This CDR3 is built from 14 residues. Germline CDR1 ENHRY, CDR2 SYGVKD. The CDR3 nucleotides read TGTGCCATCAGCACCCGGCAGGTCGACTATGGCTACACCTTC. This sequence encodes CAISTRQVDYGYTF.

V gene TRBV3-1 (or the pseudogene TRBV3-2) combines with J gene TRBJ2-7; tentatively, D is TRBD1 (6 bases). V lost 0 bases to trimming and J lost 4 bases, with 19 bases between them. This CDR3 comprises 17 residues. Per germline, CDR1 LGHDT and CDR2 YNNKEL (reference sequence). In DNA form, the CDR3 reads TGTGCCAGCAGCCAAGATGAAGGGACACAAGTGCTTTACGAGCAGTACTTC. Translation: CASSQDEGTQVLYEQYF.

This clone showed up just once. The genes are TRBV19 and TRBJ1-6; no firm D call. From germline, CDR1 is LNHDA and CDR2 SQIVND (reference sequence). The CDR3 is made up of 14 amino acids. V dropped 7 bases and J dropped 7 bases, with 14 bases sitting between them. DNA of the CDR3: TGTGCCAGTAAGGGAGAGATCTACAATTCACCCCTCCACTTT. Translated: CASKGEIYNSPLHF.

Here the CDR3 reads CASRQGKNTEAFF. CDR3 nucleotide sequence: TGTGCCAGCAGACAGGGGAAAAACACTGAAGCTTTCTTT. The chain is built from TRBV28 and TRBJ1-1; TRBD1 matches at 7 bases. V lost 6 bases and J lost 2; bases outside the gene matches: 3. Germline V gene data show CDR1 as MDHEN and CDR2 as SYDVKM. The CDR3 loop spans 13 amino acids.

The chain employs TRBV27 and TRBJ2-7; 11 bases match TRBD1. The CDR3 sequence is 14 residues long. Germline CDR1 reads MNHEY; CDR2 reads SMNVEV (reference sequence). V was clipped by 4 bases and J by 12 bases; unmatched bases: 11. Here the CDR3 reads CASSWTGGNPPLYF. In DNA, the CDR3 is TGTGCCAGCAGTTGGACAGGGGGCAATCCTCCGTTGTACTTC.